Given below is one T cell receptor beta chain in context. From the germline J gene comes the end of the CDR3, since the read stops 3 residues before it. Trimming cost V 0 bases and J 4 bases, with 13 bases left between them. Germline V CDR1 and CDR2: SGHRS, YFSETQ. The CDR3 is 15 residues long. This sample stems from a study of T cells in women clearing cervical HPV infection. Produced via immunoSEQ multiplex PCR; TCRdb's table is partial and in-frame only. The sample is made up of 30,000 or so clones, and the top ten hold 7.5% to 10% of it. The sample was blood buffy coat. This rearrangement joins TRBV5-1 to TRBJ1-1; maybe TRBD1 (6 bases). This clonotype was obtained from a woman aged 18 to 75 with a cervical HPV16 infection that either progressed to CIN3+ or cleared (not recorded which). CDR3 bases read: TGCGCCAGCAGCTTGGGCGGGGGCGCGGTCACTGAA. It encodes CASSLGGGAVTE. The whole CDR3 is CASSLGGGAVTEAFF.